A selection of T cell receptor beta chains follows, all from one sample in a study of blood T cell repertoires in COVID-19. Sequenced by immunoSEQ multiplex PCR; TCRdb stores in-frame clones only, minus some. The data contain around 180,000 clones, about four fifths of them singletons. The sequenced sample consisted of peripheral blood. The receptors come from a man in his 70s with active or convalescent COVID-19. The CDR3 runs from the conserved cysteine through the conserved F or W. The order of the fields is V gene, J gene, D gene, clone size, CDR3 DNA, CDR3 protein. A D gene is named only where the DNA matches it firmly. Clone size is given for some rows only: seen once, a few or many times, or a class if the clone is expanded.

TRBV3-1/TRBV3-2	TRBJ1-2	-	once	TGTGCCAGCAGCCAAGATCCGGGGGTTGGCTATGGCTACACCTTC	CASSQDPGVGYGYTF
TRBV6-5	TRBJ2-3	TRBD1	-	TGTGCCAGCAGACAGCCGGGACAGGGAGCAGATACGCAGTATTTT	CASRQPGQGADTQYF
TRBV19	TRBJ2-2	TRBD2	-	TGTGCCAGCTCGACTAGCGGCGCGAACACCGGGGAGCTGTTTTTT	CASSTSGANTGELFF
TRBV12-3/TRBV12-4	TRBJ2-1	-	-	TGTGCCAGCAGCCCCGGGACTAATGAGCAGTTCTTC	CASSPGTNEQFF
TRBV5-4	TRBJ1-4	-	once	TGTGCCAGCAGCCTGGAGAGGGAACCTAATGAAAAACTGTTTTTT	CASSLEREPNEKLFF
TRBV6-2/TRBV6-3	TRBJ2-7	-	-	TGTGCCAGCAGTTACCCCCTCCCTAGTTACAACGAGCAGTACTTC	CASSYPLPSYNEQYF
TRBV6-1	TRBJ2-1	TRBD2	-	TGTGCCAGCAGACTAGCGGGAGGCGTCGATGAGCAGTTCTTC	CASRLAGGVDEQFF
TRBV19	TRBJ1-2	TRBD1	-	TGTGCCAGTAGTATAGATCGACAGGGGAGTGCTGGCTACACCTTC	CASSIDRQGSAGYTF
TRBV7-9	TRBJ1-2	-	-	TGTGCCAGCAGCCCCCGGGTTGGTGGCTACACCTTC	CASSPRVGGYTF
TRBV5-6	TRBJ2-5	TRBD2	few	TGTGCCAGCAGCTTGGCTGGCAATGGGGGGGGGACTCAAGAGACCCAGTACTTC	CASSLAGNGGGTQETQYF
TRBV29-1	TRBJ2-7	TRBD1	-	TGCAGCGTTGAAGGGACAGGGAATCCCTACGAGCAGTACTTC	CSVEGTGNPYEQYF
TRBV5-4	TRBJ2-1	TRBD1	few	TGTGCCAGCACCCCCTGGGGGGGACAGGGGTTTAATGAGCAGTTCTTC	CASTPWGGQGFNEQFF
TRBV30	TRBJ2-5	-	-	TGTGCCTGGAGTGACTTCGCTCTCCGGGATCTAGAGACCCAGTACTTC	CAWSDFALRDLETQYF
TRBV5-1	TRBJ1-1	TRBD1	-	TGCGCCAGCAGCTTGGGAGTTAGTTCAGGGGGCACTGAAGCTTTCTTT	CASSLGVSSGGTEAFF
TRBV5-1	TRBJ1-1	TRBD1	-	TGCGCCAGCAGCACCGCAGGGGGGAACACTGAAGCTTTCTTT	CASSTAGGNTEAFF
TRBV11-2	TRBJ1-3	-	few	TGTGCCAGCAGCTTAGGTCTCTCTGGAAACACCATATATTTT	CASSLGLSGNTIYF
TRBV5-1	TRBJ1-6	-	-	TGCGCCAGCAGCCTGGAAGTAGATTCACCCCTCCACTTT	CASSLEVDSPLHF
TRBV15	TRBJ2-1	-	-	TGTGCCACCAGCAGAGAGAGGCTAAGCGGATACAATGAGCAGTTCTTC	CATSRERLSGYNEQFF
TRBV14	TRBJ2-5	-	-	TGTGCCAGCAGCCAAGAGTATCGAGCAGAGACCCAGTACTTC	CASSQEYRAETQYF
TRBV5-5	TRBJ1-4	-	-	TGTGCCAGCAACCGGGAGCAGAATGAAAAACTGTTTTTT	CASNREQNEKLFF
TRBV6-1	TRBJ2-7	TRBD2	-	TGTGCCAGCAGTGAATTGGGCGGGAGTTTGTACGAGCAGTACTTC	CASSELGGSLYEQYF
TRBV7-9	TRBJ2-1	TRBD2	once	TGTGCCAGCAGCTTAGGACGAGCGGGGAAGGGTGGGGATGAGCAGTTCTTC	CASSLGRAGKGGDEQFF